One and the same sample provided the 4 T cell receptor beta chains below, sequenced in a study of shared clonotypes between healthy human individuals. Measured with immunoSEQ multiplex PCR; TCRdb has only the in-frame clones, and not every one. The sample records 2,500,000 or so clones, 90% to 95% being singletons. The sequenced sample was naive CD4+ T cells from PBMCs. Subset meaning: CD45RA+ positively selected. The receptors here all came from a man in his late teens or twenties in good health. Some clones in this sample may be carry-over from other donors' samples.

V gene TRBV4-1 combines with J gene TRBJ2-7; tentatively, D is TRBD1 (5 bases). CDR1 is MGHRA and CDR2 is YSYEKL in the germline V gene. The length of the CDR3 is 16 residues. Trimming pared 0 bases from V and 1 base from J, leaving 13 bases between. CDR3 sequence: CASSQESQGWSYEQYF. Written as DNA, the CDR3 is TGCGCCAGCAGCCAAGAATCTCAGGGATGGTCCTACGAGCAGTACTTC.

Remarks on this clone: This sample also contains other DNA sequences that code for the same CDR3. The V call is TRBV11-3, the J call TRBJ2-7; possible D gene TRBD2, 5 bases. Trimming shortened V by 5 bases and J by 0 bases, and 11 bases separated the two germline ends. Germline assignment: CDR1 SGHNT and CDR2 YENEEA. This CDR3 has 14 residues. The CDR3 loop reads CASSPQGSSYEQYF. The CDR3 nucleotides are TGTGCCAGCAGCCCTCAAGGGAGCTCCTACGAGCAGTACTTC.

This chain connects TRBV19 to TRBJ2-1, with unresolved D. Germline CDR1 is LNHDA and CDR2 is SQIVND (reference sequence). Trimming stripped 6 bases from V and 9 bases from J, with 9 bases between. The CDR3 extends over 11 amino acids. CDR3 coding DNA: TGTGCCAGTAGCTCGGACGGTGAGCAGTTCTTC. It is translated as CASSSDGEQFF. The whole variable domain, filled in from reference TRBV19 and TRBJ2-1, reads DGGITQSPKYLFRKEGQNVTLSCEQNLNHDAMYWYRQDPGQGLRLIYYSQIVNDFQKGDIAEGYSVSREKKESFPLTVTSAQKNPTAFYLCASSSDGEQFFGPGTRLTVL.

As DNA, the CDR3 is TGTGCCATCAGTGCGGCCGCCACGAGTGAAAAACTGTTTTTT. Translation gives CAISAAATSEKLFF. The chain combines TRBV10-3 with TRBJ1-4; D uncertain. The CDR3 has 14 amino acids. Germline CDR1 ENHRY, CDR2 SYGVKD. V was cut by 4 bases and J by 7 bases, with 13 bases left in between.